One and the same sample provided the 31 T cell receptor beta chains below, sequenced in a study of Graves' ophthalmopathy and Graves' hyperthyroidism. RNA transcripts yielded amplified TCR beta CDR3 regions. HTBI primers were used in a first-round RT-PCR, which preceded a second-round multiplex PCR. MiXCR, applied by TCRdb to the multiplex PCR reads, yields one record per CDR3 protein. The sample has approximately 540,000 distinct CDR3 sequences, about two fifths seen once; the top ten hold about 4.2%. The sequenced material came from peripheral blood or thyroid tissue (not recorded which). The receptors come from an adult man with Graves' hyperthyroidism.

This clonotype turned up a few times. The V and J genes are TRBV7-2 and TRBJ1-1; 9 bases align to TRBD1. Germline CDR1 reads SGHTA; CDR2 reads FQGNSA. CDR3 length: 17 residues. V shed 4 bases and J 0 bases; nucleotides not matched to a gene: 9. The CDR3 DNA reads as TGTGCCAGCAGCTGGACCGGGACAGGGAGAGTGAACACTGAAGCTTTCTTT. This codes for CASSWTGTGRVNTEAFF.

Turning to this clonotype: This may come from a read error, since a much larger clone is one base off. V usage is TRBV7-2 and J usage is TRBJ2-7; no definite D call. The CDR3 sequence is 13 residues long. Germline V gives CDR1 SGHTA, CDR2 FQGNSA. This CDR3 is CASGLVLGYEQYF. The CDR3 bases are TGTGCCAGCGGCTTAGTCTTAGGGTACGAGCAGTACTTC.

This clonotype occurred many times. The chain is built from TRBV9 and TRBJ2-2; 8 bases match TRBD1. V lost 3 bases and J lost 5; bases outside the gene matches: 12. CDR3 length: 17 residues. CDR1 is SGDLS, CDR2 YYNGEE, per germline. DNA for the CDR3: TGTGCCAGCAGCGATAGTAGGGACAGGTCATTTACCGGGGAGCTGTTTTTT. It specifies CASSDSRDRSFTGELFF.

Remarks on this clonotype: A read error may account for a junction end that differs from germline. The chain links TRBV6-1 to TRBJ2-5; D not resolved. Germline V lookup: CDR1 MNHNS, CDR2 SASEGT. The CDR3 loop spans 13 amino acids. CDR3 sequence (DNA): TGTGCCAGCAGTGTTCAGAAAAAAGAGACCCAGCACTTC. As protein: CASSVQKKETQHF.

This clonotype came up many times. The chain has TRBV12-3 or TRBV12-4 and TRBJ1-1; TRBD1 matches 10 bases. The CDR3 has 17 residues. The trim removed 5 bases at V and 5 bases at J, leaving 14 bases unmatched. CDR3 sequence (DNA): TGTGCCAGCAGTGGAAGACAGGGGGCGGGTATACGGACTGAAGCTTTCTTT. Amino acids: CASSGRQGAGIRTEAFF.

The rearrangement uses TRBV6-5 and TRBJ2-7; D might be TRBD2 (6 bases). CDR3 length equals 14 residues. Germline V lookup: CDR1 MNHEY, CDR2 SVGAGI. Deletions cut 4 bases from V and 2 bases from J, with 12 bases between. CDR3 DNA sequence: TGTGCCAGCAGTTGGGGTAGCGGAGCCTACGAGCAGTACTTC. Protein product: CASSWGSGAYEQYF.

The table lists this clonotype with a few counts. The CDR3 DNA reads TGTGCCAGCAGCTTAACGCCAGGCTGGCAAGAAAAACTGTTTTTT. It codes for CASSLTPGWQEKLFF. V and J are TRBV7-2 and TRBJ1-4; D gene uncertain. The CDR3 contains 15 residues. Deletions cut 2 bases from V and 8 bases from J, with 15 bases between. Germline-derived CDR1 and CDR2 are SGHTA and FQGNSA.

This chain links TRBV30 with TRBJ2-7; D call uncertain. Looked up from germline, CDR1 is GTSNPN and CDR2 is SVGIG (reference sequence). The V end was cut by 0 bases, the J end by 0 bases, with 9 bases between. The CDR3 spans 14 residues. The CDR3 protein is CAWSVWADSYEQYF. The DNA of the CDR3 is TGTGCCTGGAGTGTATGGGCAGACTCCTACGAGCAGTACTTC.

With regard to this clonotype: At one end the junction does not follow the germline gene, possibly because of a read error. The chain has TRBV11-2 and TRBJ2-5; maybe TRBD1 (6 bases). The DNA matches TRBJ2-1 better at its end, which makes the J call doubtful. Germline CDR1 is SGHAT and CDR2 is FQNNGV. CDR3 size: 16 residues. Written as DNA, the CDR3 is TGCGCCAGCAGCTTCAAAGTGGGGGCCTCCTACAATGAGCAGTTCTTC. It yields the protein CASSFKVGASYNEQFF.

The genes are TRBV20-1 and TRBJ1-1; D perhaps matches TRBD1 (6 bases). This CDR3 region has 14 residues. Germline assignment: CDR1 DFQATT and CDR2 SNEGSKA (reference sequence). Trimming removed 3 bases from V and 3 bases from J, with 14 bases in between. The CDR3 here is CSASGGLMDTEAFF. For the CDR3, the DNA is TGCAGTGCTAGTGGGGGCCTGATGGACACTGAAGCTTTCTTT.

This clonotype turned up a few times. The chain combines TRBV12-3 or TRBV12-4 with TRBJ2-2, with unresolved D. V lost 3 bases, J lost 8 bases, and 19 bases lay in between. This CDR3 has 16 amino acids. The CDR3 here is CASSFDITAGSGELFF. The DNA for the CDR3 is TGTGCCAGCAGTTTTGATATAACAGCCGGGTCGGGGGAGCTGTTTTTT.

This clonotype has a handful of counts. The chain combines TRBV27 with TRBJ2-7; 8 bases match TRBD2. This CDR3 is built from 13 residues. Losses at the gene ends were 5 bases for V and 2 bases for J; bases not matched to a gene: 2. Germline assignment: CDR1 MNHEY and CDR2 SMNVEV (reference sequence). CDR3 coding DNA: TGTGCCAGCAGTCGCGGGGGGCCCTACGAGCAGTACTTC. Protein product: CASSRGGPYEQYF.

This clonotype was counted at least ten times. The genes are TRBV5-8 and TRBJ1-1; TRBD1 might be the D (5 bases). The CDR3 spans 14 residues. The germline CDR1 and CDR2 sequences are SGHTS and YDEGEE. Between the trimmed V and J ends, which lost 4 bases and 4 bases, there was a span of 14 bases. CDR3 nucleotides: TGTGCCAGCAGCCGCGGGACTGTGAGCACTGAAGCTTTCTTT. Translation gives CASSRGTVSTEAFF.

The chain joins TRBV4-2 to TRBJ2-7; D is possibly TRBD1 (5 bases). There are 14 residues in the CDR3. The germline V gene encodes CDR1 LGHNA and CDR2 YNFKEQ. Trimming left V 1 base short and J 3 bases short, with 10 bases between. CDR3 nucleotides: TGTGCCAGCAGCCAAGCACCGACAGACTACGAGCAGTACTTC. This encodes CASSQAPTDYEQYF.

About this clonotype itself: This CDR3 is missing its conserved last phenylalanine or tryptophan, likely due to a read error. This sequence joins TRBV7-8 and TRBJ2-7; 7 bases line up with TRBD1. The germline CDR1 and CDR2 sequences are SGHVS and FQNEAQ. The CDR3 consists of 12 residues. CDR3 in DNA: TGTGTCAGCAGCTACACAGGGGACGAGCAGTACTCC. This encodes CVSSYTGDEQYS.

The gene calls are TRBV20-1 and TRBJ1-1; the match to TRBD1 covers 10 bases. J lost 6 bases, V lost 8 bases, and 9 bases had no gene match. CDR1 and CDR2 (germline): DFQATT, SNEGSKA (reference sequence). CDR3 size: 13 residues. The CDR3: CSTYGTGVSEAFF. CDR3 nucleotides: TGCAGTACCTACGGGACAGGGGTCTCTGAAGCTTTCTTT.

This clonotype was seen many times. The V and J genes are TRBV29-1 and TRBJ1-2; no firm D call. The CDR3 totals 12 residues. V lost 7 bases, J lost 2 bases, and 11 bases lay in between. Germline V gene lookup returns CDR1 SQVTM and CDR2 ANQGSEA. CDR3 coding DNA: TGCAGCGCCCAGGATATAAACTATGGCTACACCTTC. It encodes CSAQDINYGYTF.

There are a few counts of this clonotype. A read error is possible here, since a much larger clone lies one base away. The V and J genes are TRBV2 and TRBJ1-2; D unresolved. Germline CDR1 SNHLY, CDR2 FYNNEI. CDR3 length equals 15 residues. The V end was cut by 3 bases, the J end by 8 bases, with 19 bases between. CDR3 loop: CASSESRRRTEGYTF. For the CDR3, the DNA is TGTGCCAGCAGTGAGAGTAGACGCCGGACGGAGGGCTACACCTTC.

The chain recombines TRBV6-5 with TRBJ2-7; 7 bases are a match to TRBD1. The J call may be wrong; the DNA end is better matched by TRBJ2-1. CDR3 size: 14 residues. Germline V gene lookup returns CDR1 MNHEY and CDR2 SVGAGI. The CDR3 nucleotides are TGTGCCAGCAGTTACTCCTCTGGGACAGCCGAGCAGTTCTTC. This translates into CASSYSSGTAEQFF.

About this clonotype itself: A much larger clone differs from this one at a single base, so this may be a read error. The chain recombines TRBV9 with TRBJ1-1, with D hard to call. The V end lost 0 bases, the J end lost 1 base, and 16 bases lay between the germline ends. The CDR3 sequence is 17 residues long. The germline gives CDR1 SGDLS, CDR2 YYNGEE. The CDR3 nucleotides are TGTGCCAGCAGCGTAGCCGGGGAAAACGTCGGGAACACTGAAGCTTTCTTT. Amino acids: CASSVAGENVGNTEAFF.

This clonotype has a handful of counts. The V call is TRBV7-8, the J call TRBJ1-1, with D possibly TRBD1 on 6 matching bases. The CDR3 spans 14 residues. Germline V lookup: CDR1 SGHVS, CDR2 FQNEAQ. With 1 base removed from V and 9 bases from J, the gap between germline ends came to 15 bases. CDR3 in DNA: TGTGCCAGCAGCTTAGGGAGCGAAGGGGGAAAAGCTTTCTTT. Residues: CASSLGSEGGKAFF.

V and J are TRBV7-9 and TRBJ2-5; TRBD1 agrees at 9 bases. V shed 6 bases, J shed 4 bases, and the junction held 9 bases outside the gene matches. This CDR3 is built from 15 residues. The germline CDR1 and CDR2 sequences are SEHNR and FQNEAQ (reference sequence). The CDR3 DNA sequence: TGTGCCAGCAGTTGGGGGACAGGGATGGGAGAGACCCAGTACTTC. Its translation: CASSWGTGMGETQYF.

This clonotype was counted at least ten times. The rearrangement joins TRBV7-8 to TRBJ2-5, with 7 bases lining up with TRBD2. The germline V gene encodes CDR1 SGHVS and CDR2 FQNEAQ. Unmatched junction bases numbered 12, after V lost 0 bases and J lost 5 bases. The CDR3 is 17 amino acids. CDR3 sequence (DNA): TGTGCCAGCAGCTTAGCTCGACTTTCGCGGGGGTGGGAGACCCAGTACTTC. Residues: CASSLARLSRGWETQYF.

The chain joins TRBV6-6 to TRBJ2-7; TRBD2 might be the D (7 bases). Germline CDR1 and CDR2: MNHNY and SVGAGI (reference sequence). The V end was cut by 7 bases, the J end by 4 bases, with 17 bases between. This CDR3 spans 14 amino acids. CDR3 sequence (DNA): TGTGCCAGCACCCTAGGGGGGGCTGAGTACGAGCAGTACTTC. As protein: CASTLGGAEYEQYF.

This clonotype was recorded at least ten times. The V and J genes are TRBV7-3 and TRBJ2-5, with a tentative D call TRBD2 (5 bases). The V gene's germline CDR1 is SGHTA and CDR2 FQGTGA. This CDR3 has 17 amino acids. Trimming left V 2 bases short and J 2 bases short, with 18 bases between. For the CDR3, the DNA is TGTGCCAGCAGCTTAGGTATAGGTGGGAGAGCGCAAGAGACCCAGTACTTC. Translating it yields CASSLGIGGRAQETQYF.

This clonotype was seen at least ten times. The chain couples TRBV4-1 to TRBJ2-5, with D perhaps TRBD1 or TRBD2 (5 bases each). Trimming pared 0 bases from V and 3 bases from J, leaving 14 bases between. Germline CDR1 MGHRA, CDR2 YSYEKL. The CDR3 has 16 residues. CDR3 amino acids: CASSQDKYGTKETQYF. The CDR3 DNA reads TGCGCCAGCAGCCAAGATAAATACGGGACCAAAGAGACCCAGTACTTC.

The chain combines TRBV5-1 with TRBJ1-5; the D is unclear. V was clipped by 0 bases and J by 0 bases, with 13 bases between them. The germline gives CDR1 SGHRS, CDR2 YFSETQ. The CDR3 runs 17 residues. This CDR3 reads CASSLVRDDYSNQPQHF. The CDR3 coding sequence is TGCGCCAGCAGCTTGGTGAGGGATGATTATAGCAATCAGCCCCAGCATTTT.

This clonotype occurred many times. In nucleotides, the CDR3 is TGCAGTGCACCAGACCCAGGGCAGGACTACGAGCAGTACTTC. This gives the protein CSAPDPGQDYEQYF. This chain connects TRBV20-1 to TRBJ2-7; TRBD1 might be the D (5 bases). Germline V CDR1 and CDR2: DFQATT, SNEGSKA (reference sequence). V was pared by 6 bases and J by 3 bases, with 18 bases between. This CDR3 has 14 residues.

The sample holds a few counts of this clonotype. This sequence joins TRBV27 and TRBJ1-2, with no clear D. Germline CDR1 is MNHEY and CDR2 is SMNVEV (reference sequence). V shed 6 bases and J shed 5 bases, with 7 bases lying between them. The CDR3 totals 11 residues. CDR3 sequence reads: CASRDNYGYTF. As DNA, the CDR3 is TGTGCCAGCAGGGATAATTATGGCTACACCTTC.

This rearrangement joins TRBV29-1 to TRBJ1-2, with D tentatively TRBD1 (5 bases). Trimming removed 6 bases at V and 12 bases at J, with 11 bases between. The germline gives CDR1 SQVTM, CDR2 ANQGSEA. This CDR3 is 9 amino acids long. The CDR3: CSVGDLNTF. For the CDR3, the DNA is TGCAGCGTGGGGGATCTGAACACCTTC.

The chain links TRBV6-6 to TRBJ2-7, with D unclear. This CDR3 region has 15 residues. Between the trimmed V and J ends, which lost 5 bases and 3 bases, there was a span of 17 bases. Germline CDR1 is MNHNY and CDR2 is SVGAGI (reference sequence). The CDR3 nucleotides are TGTGCCAGCAGTGATAAACTCAACCTCCTCTACGAGCAGTACTTC. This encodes CASSDKLNLLYEQYF.